This TCR beta chain was profiled in a study of T cell repertoires in cytomegalovirus infection (dated by TCRdb to between 2018 and 2021). The study in broad terms: Donor HLA type was relevant to the analysis, as public TCR beta signatures indicated carriage of CMV infection together with the matching HLA type.

Here is what the overall study found, with its caveats: Carriers of CMV infection plus the relevant HLA type were discriminated by the cumulative frequency of public TCR beta family members in the study cohort and in an independent roughly 340-donor cohort. In the ex vivo response, HLA-C-restricted CMV-specific TCR beta clonotypes were dominant, and in two of eight donors the single most frequent clonotype came from this HLA-C-restricted group.

This clonotype was observed at least ten times. Its binding antigen is unknown. No much larger clone is present one base from it, and per-base qualities are unavailable. The run used an Illumina HiSeq 1500. TCRdb applied fastp at Q25 and MiXCR to the public reads, then kept only in-frame beta chains. Each record represents a unique CDR3 protein, reported with the most common genes and DNA among its rows. The sample records approximately 70,000 distinct CDR3 sequences, 20% to 25% of which are singletons. Of the sample, roughly three quarters is held by the ten largest clones. The CDR3 goes from the cysteine to the phenylalanine over 18 residues. The sequence is cut down to CDR3 DNA, 54 bases in frame from base 1. Trimming removed 5 bases from V and 2 bases from J, leaving 25 bases between the germline ends. Reading the germline V gene gives CDR1 SGHTA and CDR2 FQGNSA.

The TCR originated in a human donor in good health (CMV status not recorded). Some clones in this sample may be carry-over from other donors' samples. Sequencing was performed on PBMCs, sequenced either directly or after in vitro stimulation (not recorded which). The sequence is built from TRBV7-2 and TRBJ2-7; TRBD2 might be the D gene, on 7 matching bases. The DNA sequence follows: TGTGCCAGCAGCCCCCATAGGGGGGGGGGGACTATCCCCTACGAGCAGTACTTC. Its translation is CASSPHRGGGTIPYEQYF. With the portions outside the CDR3 filled from the reference TRBV7-2 and TRBJ2-7 genes, the complete variable region becomes GAGVSQSPSNKVTEKGKDVELRCDPISGHTALYWYRQSLGQGLEFLIYFQGNSAPDKSGLPSDRFSAERTGGSVSTLTIQRTQQEDSAVYLCASSPHRGGGTIPYEQYFGPGTRLTVT.